This TCR beta chain was observed in a study of cytomegalovirus exposure and HLA in healthy donors. The study's findings and limits: Researchers reportedly found TCR beta sequences accurately predicted most subjects' HLA-A and HLA-B alleles. Most TCR sequences proved rare, with some public TCRs found in many donors.

This PCR relied on a set of 60 Vbeta primers and 13 Jbeta primers. Sequenced by immunoSEQ multiplex PCR; TCRdb stores in-frame clones only, minus some. Here the sample spans around 190,000 clones, around 76% being singletons. Germline loops: CDR1 KGHSH, CDR2 LQKENI. CDR3 size: 14 residues. The V end was cut by 6 bases, the J end by 4 bases, with 15 bases between. This clone was seen once. Its target is not known. There were likely unrecorded immune exposures, though donors were nominally healthy when sampled. Sequencing used PBMCs. The chain joins TRBV18 to TRBJ1-2; tentative D call: TRBD1 (6 bases). The sequence came from a man younger than 45 in good health and CMV-seronegative. The CDR3 is CASSLQGGGYGYTF. The CDR3 DNA is TGTGCCAGCTCTCTACAGGGTGGTGGCTATGGCTACACCTTC.